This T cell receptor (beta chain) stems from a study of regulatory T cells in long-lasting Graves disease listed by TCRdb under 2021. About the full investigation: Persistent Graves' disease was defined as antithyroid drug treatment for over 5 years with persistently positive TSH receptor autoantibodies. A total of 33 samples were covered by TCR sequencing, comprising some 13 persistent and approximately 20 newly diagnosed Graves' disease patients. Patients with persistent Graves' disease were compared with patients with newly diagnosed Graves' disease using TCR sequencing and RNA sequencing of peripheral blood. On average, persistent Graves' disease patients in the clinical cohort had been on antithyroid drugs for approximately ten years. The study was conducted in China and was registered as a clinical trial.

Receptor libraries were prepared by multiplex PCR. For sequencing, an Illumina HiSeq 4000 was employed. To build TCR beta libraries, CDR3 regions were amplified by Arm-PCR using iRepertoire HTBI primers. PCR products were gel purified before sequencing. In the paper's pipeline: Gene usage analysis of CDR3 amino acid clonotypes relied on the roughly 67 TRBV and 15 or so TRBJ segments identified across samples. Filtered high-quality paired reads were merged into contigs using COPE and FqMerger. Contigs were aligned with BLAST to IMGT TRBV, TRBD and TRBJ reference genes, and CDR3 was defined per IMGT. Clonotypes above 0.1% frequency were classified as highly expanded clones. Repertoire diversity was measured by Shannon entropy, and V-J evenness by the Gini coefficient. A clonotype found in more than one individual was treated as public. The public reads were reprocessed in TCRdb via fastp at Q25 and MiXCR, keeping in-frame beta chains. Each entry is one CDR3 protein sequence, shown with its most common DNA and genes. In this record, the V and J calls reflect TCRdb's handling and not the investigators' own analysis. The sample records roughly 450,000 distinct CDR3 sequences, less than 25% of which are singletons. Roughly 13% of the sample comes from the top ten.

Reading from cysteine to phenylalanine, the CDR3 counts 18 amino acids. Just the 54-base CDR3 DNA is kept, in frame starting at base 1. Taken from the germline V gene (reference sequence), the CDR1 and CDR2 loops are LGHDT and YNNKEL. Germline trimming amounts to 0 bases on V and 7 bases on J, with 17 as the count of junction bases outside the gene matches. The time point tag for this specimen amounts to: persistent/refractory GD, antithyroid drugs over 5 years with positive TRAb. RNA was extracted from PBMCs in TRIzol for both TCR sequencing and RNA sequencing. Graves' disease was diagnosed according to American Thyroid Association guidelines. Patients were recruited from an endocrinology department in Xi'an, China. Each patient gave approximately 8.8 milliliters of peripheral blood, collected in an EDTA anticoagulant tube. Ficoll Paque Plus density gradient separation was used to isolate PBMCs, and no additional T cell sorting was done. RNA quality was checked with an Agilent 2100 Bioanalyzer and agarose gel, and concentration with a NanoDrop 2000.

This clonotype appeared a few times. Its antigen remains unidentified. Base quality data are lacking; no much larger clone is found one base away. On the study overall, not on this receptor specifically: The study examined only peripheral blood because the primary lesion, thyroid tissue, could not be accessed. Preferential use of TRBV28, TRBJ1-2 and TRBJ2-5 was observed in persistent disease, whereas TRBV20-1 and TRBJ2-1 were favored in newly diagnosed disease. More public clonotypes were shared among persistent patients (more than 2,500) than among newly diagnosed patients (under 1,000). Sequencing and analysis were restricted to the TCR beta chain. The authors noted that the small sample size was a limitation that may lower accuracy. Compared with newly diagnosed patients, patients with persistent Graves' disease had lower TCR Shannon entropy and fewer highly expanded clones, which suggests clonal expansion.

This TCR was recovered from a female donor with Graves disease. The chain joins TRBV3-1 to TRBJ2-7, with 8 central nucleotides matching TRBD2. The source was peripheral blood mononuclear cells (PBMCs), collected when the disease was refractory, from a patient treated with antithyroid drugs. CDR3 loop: CASSQDGLAGLLHGEQYF. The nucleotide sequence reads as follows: TGTGCCAGCAGCCAAGATGGGCTAGCGGGCCTTCTCCACGGGGAGCAGTACTTC.